Listed below are T cell receptor beta chains from one sample, sequenced in a study of OX40 agonist ivuxolimab in advanced cancers. Measured with immunoSEQ multiplex PCR; TCRdb has only the in-frame clones, and not every one. The sample has 70,000 to 85,000 clones; roughly 87% are singletons. The sequenced sample was CD4+ or CD8+ T cells sorted from blood, obtained in a trial of the OX40 agonist ivuxolimab. The receptors here all came from an adult with an advanced solid tumor such as melanoma, head and neck, liver or kidney cancer. The CDR3 runs from the conserved cysteine through the conserved F or W. Each record gives: J gene, V gene, D gene, clone size, CDR3 DNA, CDR3 protein. The D gene is left open where the match is weak. Some rows have no size entry. The others give once, few or many, or a class for an expanded clone.

j_gene: TRBJ1-1; v_gene: TRBV10-2; d_gene: -; abundance: -; CDR3nt: TGCGCCAGCAGTGAGTTTACCGGGAGGGACACTGAAGCTTTCTTT; CDR3aa: CASSEFTGRDTEAFF
j_gene: TRBJ2-3; v_gene: TRBV4-1; d_gene: TRBD2; abundance: -; CDR3nt: TGCGCCAGCAGCCTATCCCAGGGACTATATACAGATACGCAGTATTTT; CDR3aa: CASSLSQGLYTDTQYF
j_gene: TRBJ2-7; v_gene: TRBV10-3; d_gene: -; abundance: -; CDR3nt: TGTGCCATCAGTGAAACCGACACCTACGAGCAGTACTTC; CDR3aa: CAISETDTYEQYF
j_gene: TRBJ1-1; v_gene: TRBV6-1; d_gene: -; abundance: once; CDR3nt: TGTGCCAGCAGTGTCGGCAGGGACACTGAAGCTTTCTTT; CDR3aa: CASSVGRDTEAFF
j_gene: TRBJ2-2; v_gene: TRBV7-8; d_gene: -; abundance: -; CDR3nt: TGTGCCAGCAGCCCCCGGGGGACCGGGGAGCTGTTTTTT; CDR3aa: CASSPRGTGELFF
j_gene: TRBJ2-7; v_gene: TRBV6-6; d_gene: -; abundance: -; CDR3nt: TGTGCCAGCATTGCCCGGGACCCCGCGAACGAGCAGTACTTC; CDR3aa: CASIARDPANEQYF
j_gene: TRBJ2-5; v_gene: TRBV6-5; d_gene: TRBD1; abundance: -; CDR3nt: TGTGCCAGCAGTCCACAGGGGGCTGGGGAGACCCAGTACTTC; CDR3aa: CASSPQGAGETQYF
j_gene: TRBJ2-2; v_gene: TRBV7-8; d_gene: TRBD1; abundance: -; CDR3nt: TGTGCCAGCAGCTTCATGACAGGGGGATACACCGGGGAGCTGTTTTTT; CDR3aa: CASSFMTGGYTGELFF
j_gene: TRBJ2-3; v_gene: TRBV7-3; d_gene: -; abundance: -; CDR3nt: TGTGCCAGCAGCGACCGCGGGGCCCTTTATTTT; CDR3aa: CASSDRGALYF
j_gene: TRBJ1-4; v_gene: TRBV19; d_gene: -; abundance: -; CDR3nt: TGTGCCAGCAATGGGCGCTATGAAAAACTGTTTTTT; CDR3aa: CASNGRYEKLFF
j_gene: TRBJ2-5; v_gene: TRBV2; d_gene: TRBD1; abundance: -; CDR3nt: TGTGCCAGCAGTGCTTCCGGGACAGGATTTAAGACCCAGTACTTC; CDR3aa: CASSASGTGFKTQYF
j_gene: TRBJ2-3; v_gene: TRBV5-1; d_gene: TRBD1; abundance: -; CDR3nt: TGCGCCAGCAGCCTGACAGGGGGCCGCATGACAGATACGCAGTATTTT; CDR3aa: CASSLTGGRMTDTQYF
j_gene: TRBJ1-1; v_gene: TRBV5-4; d_gene: -; abundance: -; CDR3nt: TGTGCCAGCAGCGGGGTTCTGGGCTTGAACACTGAAGCTTTCTTT; CDR3aa: CASSGVLGLNTEAFF
j_gene: TRBJ1-6; v_gene: TRBV27; d_gene: -; abundance: -; CDR3nt: TGTGCCAGCAGTTTAGGAGCCAGGGTGAATTCACCCCTCCACTTT; CDR3aa: CASSLGARVNSPLHF
j_gene: TRBJ2-7; v_gene: TRBV18; d_gene: -; abundance: -; CDR3nt: TGTGCCAGCTCACCCGACGGTTCCTACGAGCAGTACTTC; CDR3aa: CASSPDGSYEQYF
j_gene: TRBJ2-3; v_gene: TRBV7-6; d_gene: TRBD2; abundance: -; CDR3nt: TGTGCCAGCAGCTTAGAGGGAGGGGGCACAGATACGCAGTATTTT; CDR3aa: CASSLEGGGTDTQYF
j_gene: TRBJ2-3; v_gene: TRBV29-1; d_gene: TRBD2; abundance: -; CDR3nt: TGCAGCGTTGAAGGCCTTAGCGGGGTTAACACAGATACGCAGTATTTT; CDR3aa: CSVEGLSGVNTDTQYF
j_gene: TRBJ1-2; v_gene: TRBV18; d_gene: -; abundance: once; CDR3nt: TGTGCCAGCTCATCGCGACGGGGCGAAGGGTATAGCTATGGCTACACCTTC; CDR3aa: CASSSRRGEGYSYGYTF
j_gene: TRBJ2-2; v_gene: TRBV7-3; d_gene: -; abundance: few; CDR3nt: TGTGCCAGCAGCTCCCATGAGGCAACGAACACCGGGGAGCTGTTTTTT; CDR3aa: CASSSHEATNTGELFF
j_gene: TRBJ2-7; v_gene: TRBV9; d_gene: -; abundance: -; CDR3nt: TGTGCCAGCAGCGCGGGCCTGCAGGGAGGCGAGCAGTACTTC; CDR3aa: CASSAGLQGGEQYF
j_gene: TRBJ1-2; v_gene: TRBV10-3; d_gene: TRBD1; abundance: -; CDR3nt: TGTGCCATCAGTGCGAGGGACAGGGGCGGGGGCTACACCTTC; CDR3aa: CAISARDRGGGYTF
j_gene: TRBJ2-3; v_gene: TRBV18; d_gene: -; abundance: once; CDR3nt: TGTGCCAGCTCACCAAGTCGGAGCACAGATACGCAGTATTTT; CDR3aa: CASSPSRSTDTQYF
j_gene: TRBJ2-1; v_gene: TRBV19; d_gene: -; abundance: -; CDR3nt: TGTGCCAGTAGTTCGATGGATGAGCAGTTCTTC; CDR3aa: CASSSMDEQFF
j_gene: TRBJ1-5; v_gene: TRBV28; d_gene: -; abundance: -; CDR3nt: TGTGCCAGCCAACGGGGAGGGAGCAATCAGCCCCAGCATTTT; CDR3aa: CASQRGGSNQPQHF
j_gene: TRBJ2-1; v_gene: TRBV6-5; d_gene: -; abundance: once; CDR3nt: TGTGCCAGCAGTCAGATGACAGGCTCCTACAATGAGCAGTTCTTC; CDR3aa: CASSQMTGSYNEQFF
j_gene: TRBJ1-1; v_gene: TRBV19; d_gene: -; abundance: -; CDR3nt: TGTGCCAGTAGTATGAGAGGGGTCAACACTGAAGCTTTCTTT; CDR3aa: CASSMRGVNTEAFF
j_gene: TRBJ2-1; v_gene: TRBV11-1; d_gene: -; abundance: -; CDR3nt: TGTGCCAGCAGCTCGTCTGTCGGGGTGGGGCCTGGGGTTGAGCAGTTCTTC; CDR3aa: CASSSSVGVGPGVEQFF
j_gene: TRBJ1-4; v_gene: TRBV18; d_gene: -; abundance: -; CDR3nt: TGTGCCAGCTCACCAGGGGAGGATGAAAAACTGTTTTTT; CDR3aa: CASSPGEDEKLFF
j_gene: TRBJ2-1; v_gene: TRBV10-2; d_gene: TRBD2; abundance: -; CDR3nt: TGCGCCGGAGGGACTAGCGGGGACCCTACCTTCTTC; CDR3aa: CAGGTSGDPTFF
j_gene: TRBJ1-1; v_gene: TRBV28; d_gene: -; abundance: -; CDR3nt: TGTGCCAGCAGTTTACAGGAGGGTTTTTGGACTGAAGCTTTCTTT; CDR3aa: CASSLQEGFWTEAFF
j_gene: TRBJ2-1; v_gene: TRBV5-1; d_gene: TRBD2; abundance: -; CDR3nt: TGCGCCAGCAGACGCCAGCGGGGGAACAATGAGCAGTTCTTC; CDR3aa: CASRRQRGNNEQFF
j_gene: TRBJ2-7; v_gene: TRBV10-3; d_gene: -; abundance: -; CDR3nt: TGTGCCATCAGCGGACAGGGAGGGTCGGACGAGCAGTACTTC; CDR3aa: CAISGQGGSDEQYF